A selection of T cell receptor beta chains follows, all from one sample in a study of T cell responses to AZD1222 COVID-19 vaccine. The method was immunoSEQ multiplex PCR; TCRdb's version includes in-frame clones alone and lacks a portion of them. In the table there are about 83,000 clones, approximately 89% of which are singletons. This specimen was peripheral blood, taken 28 days after the second AZD1222 dose. The origin of the receptors is an adult who received the AZD1222 COVID-19 vaccine. Both conserved end residues are part of each CDR3. The D gene is left open where the match is weak. Where a row states a size, it is once, few, many or the class of an expanded clone; other rows omit it.

D gene	clone size	J gene	V gene	CDR3 DNA	CDR3 protein
-	once	TRBJ1-1	TRBV18	TGTGCCAGCTCACCACCGAAGGGGATCGAGGTCACTGAAGCTTTCTTT	CASSPPKGIEVTEAFF
TRBD2	-	TRBJ2-7	TRBV5-1	TGCGCCAGCAGCTTAGCGGGAGTTAGTTACGAGCAGTACTTC	CASSLAGVSYEQYF
-	-	TRBJ2-5	TRBV7-2	TGTGCCAGCAGCTTAGTGGCACCTTCGGAGACCCAGTACTTC	CASSLVAPSETQYF
-	-	TRBJ1-2	TRBV2	TGTGCCAGCAGTGAAGTGGGGTATGGCTACACCTTC	CASSEVGYGYTF
-	-	TRBJ2-7	TRBV5-4	TGTGCCAGCAGCTTGTCAGGACAGACGTCCTACGAGCAGTACTTC	CASSLSGQTSYEQYF
-	-	TRBJ2-2	TRBV7-9	TGTGCCAGCAGCCTCTTTACAGGGCCCGGGGAGCTGTTTTTT	CASSLFTGPGELFF
-	-	TRBJ1-2	TRBV28	TGTGCCACCTCATGGGCGGGGAGCTATGGCTACACCTTC	CATSWAGSYGYTF
-	once	TRBJ2-7	TRBV6-2/TRBV6-3	TGTGCCAGCAGTTACTCGCCGGGACAACGCTCCTACGAGCAGTACTTC	CASSYSPGQRSYEQYF
-	-	TRBJ2-3	TRBV5-1	TGCGCCAGCAGCTTGGCCGGGGTAGGCACAGATACGCAGTATTTT	CASSLAGVGTDTQYF
-	-	TRBJ2-1	TRBV19	TGTGCCAGTACCCCTCAGTTGGGCTGGCATAGCCATTCCTACAATGAGCAGTTCTTC	CASTPQLGWHSHSYNEQFF
-	-	TRBJ2-7	TRBV3-1/TRBV3-2	TGTGCCAGCAGCCAAGATTTGGGATTTCGGGTGTTGGGCGAGCAGTACTTC	CASSQDLGFRVLGEQYF